The next 19 T cell receptor beta chains were all read from a single sample in a study of shared clonotypes between healthy human individuals. The method was immunoSEQ multiplex PCR; TCRdb's version includes in-frame clones alone and lacks a portion of them. The profile shows approximately 500,000 clones, almost 97% of them singletons. Sequencing used naive CD4+ T cells sorted from blood. The subset here: CD45RA+ positively selected. These receptor sequences come from a woman in her 30s in good health.

The chain combines TRBV18 with TRBJ2-5; perhaps D is TRBD1 or TRBD2 (6 bases each). The CDR3 length is 12 residues. The germline gives CDR1 KGHSH, CDR2 LQKENI. The germline V and J ends were trimmed by 0 bases and 10 bases, with 9 bases remaining between them. The DNA for the CDR3 is TGTGCCAGCTCACCACCAGAGGGGGGCCAGTACTTC. This encodes CASSPPEGGQYF.

The chain combines TRBV6-6 with TRBJ1-5; 7 bases align to TRBD1. The CDR3 covers 15 residues. The V gene's germline CDR1 is MNHNY and CDR2 SVGAGI (reference sequence). V lost 6 bases to trimming and J lost 4 bases; unmatched junction nucleotides: 9. The CDR3 coding sequence is TGTGCCAGCAGACGGAACAGGGGATGGAATCAGCCCCAGCATTTT. This sequence encodes CASRRNRGWNQPQHF.

This chain joins TRBV7-9 and TRBJ2-7; 7 bases line up with TRBD1. V shed 3 bases and J 3 bases; nucleotides not matched to a gene: 17. Germline CDR1 reads SEHNR; CDR2 reads FQNEAQ (reference sequence). This CDR3 comprises 18 residues. CDR3 residues: CASSFAPTTGTHGYEQYF. The CDR3, as DNA: TGTGCCAGCAGCTTCGCCCCTACGACAGGGACCCATGGCTACGAGCAGTACTTC.

This chain links TRBV5-1 with TRBJ2-7; D is unclear. Germline lookup yields CDR1 SGHRS and CDR2 YFSETQ. Trimming pared 4 bases from V and 3 bases from J, leaving 14 bases between. The CDR3 length is 14 residues. In nucleotides, the CDR3 is TGCGCCAGCAGCCGAACCGCGGAGTTCTACGAGCAGTACTTC. This codes for CASSRTAEFYEQYF.

Worth noting for this clone: Distinct nucleotide sequences in the sample also encode this CDR3. V and J are TRBV18 and TRBJ1-5, with D possibly TRBD1 on 6 matching bases. This CDR3 is built from 15 residues. V lost 4 bases and J 6 bases, leaving 16 bases between the germline ends. Germline V gene sequence: CDR1 KGHSH, CDR2 LQKENI. CDR3 amino acids: CASSLQGSESQPQHF. CDR3 sequence (DNA): TGTGCCAGCTCACTACAGGGTTCTGAGAGTCAGCCCCAGCATTTT.

The V gene is TRBV5-4, the J gene TRBJ2-5; D is possibly TRBD1 (6 bases). The CDR3 loop spans 15 amino acids. CDR1 and CDR2 (germline): SGHNT, YYREEE (reference sequence). The V and J ends lost 6 bases and 3 bases respectively, with 18 bases between them. CDR3 protein: CASTILRGEKETQYF. CDR3 bases: TGTGCCAGCACCATACTCAGGGGTGAAAAAGAGACCCAGTACTTC. The complete variable domain, with remaining parts taken from reference TRBV5-4 and TRBJ2-5, reads ETGVTQSPTHLIKTRGQQVTLRCSSQSGHNTVSWYQQALGQGPQFIFQYYREEENGRGNFPPRFSGLQFPNYSSELNVNALELDDSALYLCASTILRGEKETQYFGPGTRLLVL.

This clone has a handful of counts. V and J are TRBV18 and TRBJ1-5; 9 positions match TRBD1. This CDR3 has 15 amino acids. CDR1 is KGHSH and CDR2 is LQKENI in the germline V gene. V was pared by 6 bases and J by 5 bases, with 8 bases of the junction left unmatched. CDR3 DNA sequence: TGTGCCAGCTCCCCCGGGACAGGGACTGATCAGCCCCAGCATTTT. This codes for CASSPGTGTDQPQHF. Combining the CDR3 with reference TRBV18 and TRBJ1-5 gives the whole variable domain NAGVMQNPRHLVRRRGQEARLRCSPMKGHSHVYWYRQLPEEGLKFMVYLQKENIIDESGMPKERFSAEFPKEGPSILRIQQVVRGDSAAYFCASSPGTGTDQPQHFGDGTRLSIL.

The CDR3 DNA sequence: TGTGCCAGCAGTTACTTCGGTGGGACCTTCAATGAGCAGTTCTTC. As protein: CASSYFGGTFNEQFF. The rearrangement joins TRBV28 to TRBJ2-1; D tentatively fits TRBD1 or TRBD2 (5 bases each). Germline CDR1 MDHEN, CDR2 SYDVKM. Trimming stripped 4 bases from V and 6 bases from J, with 16 bases between. This CDR3 spans 15 amino acids.

This chain uses TRBV2 with TRBJ2-5; D unresolved. Germline lookup yields CDR1 SNHLY and CDR2 FYNNEI. The CDR3 covers 12 residues. Trimming shortened V by 4 bases and J by 6 bases, and 9 bases separated the two germline ends. The CDR3, as DNA: TGTGCCAGCAGTGGTCAGGCCCAGACCCAGTACTTC. It translates to CASSGQAQTQYF.

In this sample, this clone turned up a few times. The V gene is TRBV30, the J gene TRBJ1-5; the match to TRBD1 covers 7 bases. J lost 2 bases, V lost 5 bases, and 0 bases had no gene match. Germline V lookup: CDR1 GTSNPN, CDR2 SVGIG (reference sequence). CDR3 length: 12 residues. Here the CDR3 reads CAWDRGNQPQHF. In nucleotides, the CDR3 is TGTGCCTGGGACAGGGGCAATCAGCCCCAGCATTTT.

The chain is built from TRBV7-2 and TRBJ2-1; D ambiguous. Germline-derived CDR1 and CDR2 are SGHTA and FQGNSA. V was pared by 0 bases and J by 13 bases, with 7 bases between. The CDR3 extends over 11 amino acids. The CDR3 coding sequence is TGTGCCAGCAGCTTAGCCAGCGCTCAGTTCTTC. Its protein is CASSLASAQFF.

V and J are TRBV15 and TRBJ2-1, with D perhaps being TRBD1 or TRBD2 (5 bases each). This CDR3 has 15 amino acids. Germline loops: CDR1 LNHNV, CDR2 YYDKDF (reference sequence). Between the trimmed V and J ends, which lost 0 bases and 10 bases, there was a span of 16 bases. The CDR3 nucleotides read TGTGCCACCAGCAGAGAACCGGGACCCACATCGGAGCAGTTCTTC. It codes for CATSREPGPTSEQFF.

This clone has a single count. The chain recombines TRBV5-1 with TRBJ2-1; 11 bases align to TRBD2. Germline CDR1 SGHRS, CDR2 YFSETQ. J was trimmed by 8 bases and V by 6 bases; bases with no gene match: 13. CDR3 length: 16 residues. CDR3 amino acids: CASTKVAGGPFHEQFF. Written as DNA, the CDR3 is TGCGCCAGCACAAAAGTAGCGGGAGGGCCGTTTCATGAGCAGTTCTTC. Drawing the rest from reference TRBV5-1 and TRBJ2-1, the complete variable domain is KAGVTQTPRYLIKTRGQQVTLSCSPISGHRSVSWYQQTPGQGLQFLFEYFSETQRNKGNFPGRFSGRQFSNSRSEMNVSTLELGDSALYLCASTKVAGGPFHEQFFGPGTRLTVL.

The chain carries TRBV11-2 and TRBJ2-5; 7 positions agree with TRBD2. CDR3 length: 16 residues. Looked up from germline, CDR1 is SGHAT and CDR2 is FQNNGV. Unmatched junction bases numbered 11, after V lost 4 bases and J lost 3 bases. Here the CDR3 DNA reads TGTGCCAGCAGCTCACTAGCGAAAAAAGGGGAAGAGACCCAGTACTTC. Its translation is CASSSLAKKGEETQYF.

The V and J genes are TRBV20-1 and TRBJ2-4, with D perhaps TRBD1 (6 bases). The V end lost 6 bases, the J end lost 11 bases, and 11 bases lay between the germline ends. The V gene's germline CDR1 is DFQATT and CDR2 SNEGSKA (reference sequence). This CDR3 has 10 residues. CDR3 DNA sequence: TGCAGTGCGAGACAGGATGTTCAGTACTTC. Its translation is CSARQDVQYF.

CDR3 sequence reads: CASSFPSPQEQYF. In DNA, the CDR3 is TGTGCCAGCAGTTTTCCATCGCCTCAGGAGCAGTACTTC. The chain employs TRBV28 and TRBJ2-7; no clear D. The CDR3 length is 13 residues. The V end lost 3 bases, the J end lost 7 bases, and 13 bases lay between the germline ends. Germline V gene sequence: CDR1 MDHEN, CDR2 SYDVKM.

The rearrangement joins TRBV4-1 to TRBJ2-1; 9 bases map to TRBD2. In germline, CDR1 is MGHRA, CDR2 YSYEKL. Trimming at V came to 4 bases and at J to 4 bases, leaving 11 bases not matched to a gene. CDR3 size: 17 residues. This CDR3 is CASSPRTSEEGYNEQFF. CDR3 sequence (DNA): TGCGCCAGCAGCCCTCGGACTAGCGAAGAAGGTTACAATGAGCAGTTCTTC.

This chain uses TRBV28 with TRBJ1-4; maybe TRBD1 (5 bases). The CDR3 runs 15 residues. Germline values: CDR1 MDHEN, CDR2 SYDVKM. V dropped 1 base and J dropped 0 bases, with 6 bases sitting between them. CDR3 sequence reads: CASSLLQATNEKLFF. The CDR3, as DNA: TGTGCCAGCAGTTTATTACAGGCAACTAATGAAAAACTGTTTTTT.

The V gene is TRBV7-3, the J gene TRBJ1-1; D might be TRBD1 (5 bases). The germline V gene has CDR1 SGHTA and CDR2 FQGTGA. V was trimmed by 8 bases and J by 1 base, leaving 8 bases between them. The CDR3 length is 12 residues. The CDR3 nucleotides read TGTGCCAGCTGGGGGGGGAACACTGAAGCTTTCTTT. This codes for CASWGGNTEAFF.